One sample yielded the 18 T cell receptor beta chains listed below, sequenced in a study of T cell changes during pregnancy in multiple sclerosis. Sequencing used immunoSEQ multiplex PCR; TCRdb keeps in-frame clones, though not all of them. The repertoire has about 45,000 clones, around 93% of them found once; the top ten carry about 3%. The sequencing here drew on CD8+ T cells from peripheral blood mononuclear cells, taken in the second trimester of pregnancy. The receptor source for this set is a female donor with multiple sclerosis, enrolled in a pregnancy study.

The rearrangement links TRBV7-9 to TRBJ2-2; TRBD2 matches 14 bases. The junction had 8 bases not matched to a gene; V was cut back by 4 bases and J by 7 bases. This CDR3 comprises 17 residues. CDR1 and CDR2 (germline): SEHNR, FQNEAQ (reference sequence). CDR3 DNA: TGTGCCAGCAGCTCGACTAGCGGGGGGGCCGTGATCGGGGAGCTGTTTTTT. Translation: CASSSTSGGAVIGELFF. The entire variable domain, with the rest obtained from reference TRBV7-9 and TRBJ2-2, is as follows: DTGVSQNPRHKITKRGQNVTFRCDPISEHNRLYWYRQTLGQGPEFLTYFQNEAQLEKSRLLSDRFSAERPKGSFSTLEIQRTEQGDSAMYLCASSSTSGGAVIGELFFGEGSRLTVL.

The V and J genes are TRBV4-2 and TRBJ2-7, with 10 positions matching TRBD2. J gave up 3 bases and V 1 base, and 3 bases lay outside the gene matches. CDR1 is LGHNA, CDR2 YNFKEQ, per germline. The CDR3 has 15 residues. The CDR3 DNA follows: TGTGCCAGCAGCCAAGGAGTAGCGGGGGGCTACGAGCAGTACTTC. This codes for CASSQGVAGGYEQYF.

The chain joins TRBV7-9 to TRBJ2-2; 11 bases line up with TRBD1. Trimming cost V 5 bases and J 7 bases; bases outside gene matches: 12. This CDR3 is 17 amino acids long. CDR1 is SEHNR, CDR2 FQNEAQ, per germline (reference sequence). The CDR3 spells CASSPDGPGQGVGELFF. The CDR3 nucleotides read TGTGCCAGCAGCCCCGACGGGCCGGGACAGGGGGTCGGGGAGCTGTTTTTT.

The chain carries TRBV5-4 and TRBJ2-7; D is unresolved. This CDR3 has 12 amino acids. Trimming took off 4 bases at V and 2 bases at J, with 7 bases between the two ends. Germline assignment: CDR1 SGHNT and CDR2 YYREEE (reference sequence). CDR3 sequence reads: CASSLGTYEQYF. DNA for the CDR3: TGTGCCAGCAGCCTAGGTACCTACGAGCAGTACTTC.

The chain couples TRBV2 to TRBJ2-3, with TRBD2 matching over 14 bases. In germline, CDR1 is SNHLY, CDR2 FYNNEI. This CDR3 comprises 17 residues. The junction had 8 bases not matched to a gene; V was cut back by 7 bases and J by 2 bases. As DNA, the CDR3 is TGTGCCAGCACCAAAAGGGGACTAGCGGGGGACACAGATACGCAGTATTTT. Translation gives CASTKRGLAGDTDTQYF.

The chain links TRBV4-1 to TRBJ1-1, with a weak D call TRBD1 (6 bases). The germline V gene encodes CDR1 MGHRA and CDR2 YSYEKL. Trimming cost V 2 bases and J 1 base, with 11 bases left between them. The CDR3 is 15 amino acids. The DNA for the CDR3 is TGCGCCAGCAGCCAACTTACAGGGTCGAACACTGAAGCTTTCTTT. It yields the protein CASSQLTGSNTEAFF.

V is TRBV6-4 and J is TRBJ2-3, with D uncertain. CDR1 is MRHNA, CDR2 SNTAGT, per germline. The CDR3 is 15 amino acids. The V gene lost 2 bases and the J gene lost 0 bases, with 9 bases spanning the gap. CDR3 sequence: CASSDKAVSTDTQYF. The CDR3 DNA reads TGTGCCAGCAGTGACAAGGCGGTAAGCACAGATACGCAGTATTTT.

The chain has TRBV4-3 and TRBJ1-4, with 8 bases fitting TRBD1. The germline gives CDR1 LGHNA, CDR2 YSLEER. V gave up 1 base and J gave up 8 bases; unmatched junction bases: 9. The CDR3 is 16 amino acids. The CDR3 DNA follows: TGCGCCAGCAGCCAAGTTCGGGGGACAGGTGACGAAAAACTGTTTTTT. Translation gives CASSQVRGTGDEKLFF.

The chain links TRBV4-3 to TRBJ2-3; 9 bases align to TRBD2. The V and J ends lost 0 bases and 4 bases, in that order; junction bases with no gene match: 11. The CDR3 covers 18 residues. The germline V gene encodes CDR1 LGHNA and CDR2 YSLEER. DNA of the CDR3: TGCGCCAGCAGCCAAGACTGGGCGGGGGGGCGTAGGGCAGATACGCAGTATTTT. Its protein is CASSQDWAGGRRADTQYF.

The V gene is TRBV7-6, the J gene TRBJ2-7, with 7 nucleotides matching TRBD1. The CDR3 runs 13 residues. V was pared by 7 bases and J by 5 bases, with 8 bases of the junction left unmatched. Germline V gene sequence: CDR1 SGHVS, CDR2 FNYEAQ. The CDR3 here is CASTFPGGHEQYF. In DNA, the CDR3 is TGTGCCAGCACTTTCCCAGGGGGACACGAGCAGTACTTC.

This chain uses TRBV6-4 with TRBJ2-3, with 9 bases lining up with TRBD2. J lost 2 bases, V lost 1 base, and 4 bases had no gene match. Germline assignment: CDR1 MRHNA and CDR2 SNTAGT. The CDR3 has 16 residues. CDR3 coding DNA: TGTGCCAGCAGTGACTTAGCGGGGGCCCTCACAGATACGCAGTATTTT. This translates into CASSDLAGALTDTQYF.

The CDR3: CASSLRDREDGYTF. Here the CDR3 DNA reads TGTGCCAGCAGCTTAAGGGACAGGGAGGATGGCTACACCTTC. This chain connects TRBV13 to TRBJ1-2; 9 bases line up with TRBD1. CDR3 length: 14 residues. Germline CDR1 and CDR2: PRHDT and FYEKMQ (reference sequence). V lost 2 bases and J lost 6; bases outside the gene matches: 4.

The CDR3: CASRLYYEQYF. The DNA of the CDR3 is TGTGCCAGCAGACTCTACTACGAGCAGTACTTC. This chain links TRBV2 with TRBJ2-7; D call uncertain. Germline V lookup: CDR1 SNHLY, CDR2 FYNNEI. The length of the CDR3 is 11 residues. V was cut by 6 bases and J by 3 bases, with 6 bases left in between.

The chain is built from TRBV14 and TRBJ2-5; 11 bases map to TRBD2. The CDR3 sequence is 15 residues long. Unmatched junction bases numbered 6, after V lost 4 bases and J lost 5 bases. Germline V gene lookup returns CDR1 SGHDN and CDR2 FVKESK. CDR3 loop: CASSPTSGGGETQYF. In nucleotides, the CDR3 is TGTGCCAGCAGCCCCACTAGCGGGGGTGGGGAGACCCAGTACTTC.

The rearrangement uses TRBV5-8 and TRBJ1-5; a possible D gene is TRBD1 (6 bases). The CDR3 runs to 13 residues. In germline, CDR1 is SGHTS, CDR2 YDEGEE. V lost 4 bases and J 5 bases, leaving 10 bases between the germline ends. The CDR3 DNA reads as TGTGCCAGCAGCCCACAGGGTGATCAGCCCCAGCATTTT. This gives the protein CASSPQGDQPQHF.

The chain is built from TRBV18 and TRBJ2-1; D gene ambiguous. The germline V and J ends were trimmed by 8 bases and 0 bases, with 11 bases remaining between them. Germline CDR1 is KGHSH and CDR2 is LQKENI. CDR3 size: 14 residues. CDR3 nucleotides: TGTGCCAGCACAACTACATACTCCTACAATGAGCAGTTCTTC. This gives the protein CASTTTYSYNEQFF.

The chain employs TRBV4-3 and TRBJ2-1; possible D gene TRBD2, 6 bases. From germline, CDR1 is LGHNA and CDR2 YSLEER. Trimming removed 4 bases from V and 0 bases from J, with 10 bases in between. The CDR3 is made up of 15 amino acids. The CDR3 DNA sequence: TGCGCCAGCAGCCCACCGGGGGTCTCCTACAATGAGCAGTTCTTC. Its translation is CASSPPGVSYNEQFF.

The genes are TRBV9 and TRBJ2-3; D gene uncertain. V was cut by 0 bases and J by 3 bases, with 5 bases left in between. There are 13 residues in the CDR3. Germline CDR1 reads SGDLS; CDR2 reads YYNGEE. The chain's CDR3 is CASSVVPTDTQYF. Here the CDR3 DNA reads TGTGCCAGCAGCGTAGTTCCAACAGATACGCAGTATTTT.